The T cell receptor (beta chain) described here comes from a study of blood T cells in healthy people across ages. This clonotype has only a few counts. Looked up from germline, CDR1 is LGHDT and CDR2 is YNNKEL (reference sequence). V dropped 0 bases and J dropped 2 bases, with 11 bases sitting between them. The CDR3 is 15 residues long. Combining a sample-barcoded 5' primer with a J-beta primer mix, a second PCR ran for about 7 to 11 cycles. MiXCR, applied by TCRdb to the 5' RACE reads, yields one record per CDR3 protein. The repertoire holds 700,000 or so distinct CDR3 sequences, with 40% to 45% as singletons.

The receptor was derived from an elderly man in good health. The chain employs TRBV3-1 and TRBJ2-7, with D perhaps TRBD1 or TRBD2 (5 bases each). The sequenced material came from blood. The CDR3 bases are TGTGCCAGCAGCCAAGATCGAGGGGCCACCTACGAGCAGTACTTC. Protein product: CASSQDRGATYEQYF.